Shown below are 31 T cell receptor beta chains from a single sample sequenced in a study of long-term antiretroviral therapy in people with HIV. Survey-level immunoSEQ v3.0 assays were run. Sequenced by immunoSEQ multiplex PCR; TCRdb stores in-frame clones only, minus some. The sample contains around 32,000 clones, 85% to 90% of which appear only once. The sequenced sample was unsorted PBMCs, obtained 3.2 years before starting antiretroviral therapy. These receptors all stem from a man aged 50 or older with HIV.

In DNA, the CDR3 is TGTGCCAGCAGCTTGACGGGGCCGACCACTGAAGCTTTCTTT. As protein: CASSLTGPTTEAFF. The chain recombines TRBV6-5 with TRBJ1-1, with a possible D match to TRBD1 (5 bases). Germline V gene lookup returns CDR1 MNHEY and CDR2 SVGAGI. Trimming took 6 bases from V and 4 from J, leaving 15 bases between them. CDR3 length: 14 residues.

The genes are TRBV6-5 and TRBJ2-7; 7 bases fit TRBD1. The trim removed 6 bases at V and 3 bases at J, leaving 5 bases unmatched. The CDR3 totals 13 residues. CDR1 is MNHEY, CDR2 SVGAGI, per germline. Here the CDR3 DNA reads TGTGCCAGCAGCAGGGACAGTAACTACGAGCAGTACTTC. Translated, it gives CASSRDSNYEQYF.

This rearrangement joins TRBV4-2 to TRBJ2-3; TRBD2 is a possible D gene (5 bases). This CDR3 is built from 15 residues. Trimming took off 4 bases at V and 0 bases at J, with 11 bases between the two ends. Germline assignment: CDR1 LGHNA and CDR2 YNFKEQ. The CDR3 DNA sequence: TGTGCCAGCAGCCGAAGCGGTTTTAGCACAGATACGCAGTATTTT. Its translation is CASSRSGFSTDTQYF.

The V gene is TRBV4-1, the J gene TRBJ1-1; unclear D gene. The V end was cut by 0 bases, the J end by 7 bases, with 12 bases between. The CDR3 is made up of 14 amino acids. The germline V gene has CDR1 MGHRA and CDR2 YSYEKL. CDR3 sequence reads: CASSQDPGSLEAFF. The CDR3 DNA is TGCGCCAGCAGCCAAGACCCGGGCTCACTTGAAGCTTTCTTT.

This chain connects TRBV7-9 to TRBJ1-2, with 9 bases matching TRBD1. This CDR3 region has 16 residues. J gave up 3 bases and V 6 bases, and 11 bases lay outside the gene matches. Germline loops: CDR1 SEHNR, CDR2 FQNEAQ (reference sequence). CDR3 in DNA: TGTGCCAGCAGATACGACAGGGGGGGGTCCCACTATGGCTACACCTTC. It is translated as CASRYDRGGSHYGYTF.

The chain is built from TRBV28 and TRBJ2-3; possible D gene TRBD2, 5 bases. Germline V gives CDR1 MDHEN, CDR2 SYDVKM. There are 15 residues in the CDR3. Trimming cost V 2 bases and J 4 bases, with 13 bases left between them. CDR3 bases: TGTGCCAGCAGTTTACCGGGGAATGGGGCAGATACGCAGTATTTT. Translation gives CASSLPGNGADTQYF.

The gene calls are TRBV4-3 and TRBJ2-3, with 7 bases identical to TRBD2. After removal of 1 base from V and 4 bases from J, the junction contained 14 bases not matched to a gene. The CDR3 runs to 18 residues. The germline CDR1 and CDR2 sequences are LGHNA and YSLEER. Here the CDR3 reads CASSQVVSTSVEADTQYF. The CDR3 DNA reads TGCGCCAGCAGCCAAGTCGTGTCAACTAGCGTGGAGGCAGATACGCAGTATTTT.

J is TRBJ1-2 and V is TRBV28, with D possibly TRBD1 on 6 matching bases. The germline CDR1 and CDR2 sequences are MDHEN and SYDVKM. The CDR3 has 12 amino acids. Trimming cost V 6 bases and J 8 bases, with 13 bases left between them. The CDR3 region has the DNA TGTGCCAGCAGCGGCAGGGGCGCGGGCTACACCTTC. Encoded protein: CASSGRGAGYTF.

The chain links TRBV5-1 to TRBJ2-3; TRBD2 aligns across 7 bases. The CDR3 has 17 residues. Trimming at V came to 0 bases and at J to 4 bases, leaving 11 bases not matched to a gene. Germline assignment: CDR1 SGHRS and CDR2 YFSETQ. The CDR3 DNA follows: TGCGCCAGCAGCTTGGACCCTCCAGGACTAGATCCAGATACGCAGTATTTT. It encodes CASSLDPPGLDPDTQYF.

This CDR3 reads CASTLAGVADTQYF. The DNA of the CDR3 is TGTGCCAGCACACTAGCGGGAGTAGCAGATACGCAGTATTTT. The chain joins TRBV5-5 to TRBJ2-3, with 11 bases fitting TRBD2. Germline V gene data show CDR1 as SGHKS and CDR2 as YYEKEE (reference sequence). J gave up 4 bases and V 6 bases, and 4 bases lay outside the gene matches. The CDR3 runs to 14 residues. Complete variable domain (other parts from reference TRBV5-5 and TRBJ2-3): DAGVTQSPTHLIKTRGQQVTLRCSPISGHKSVSWYQQVLGQGPQFIFQYYEKEERGRGNFPDRFSARQFPNYSSELNVNALLLGDSALYLCASTLAGVADTQYFGPGTRLTVL.

This rearrangement joins TRBV7-9 to TRBJ2-1; 9 nucleotides match TRBD1. The CDR3 is 17 residues long. Germline V gene sequence: CDR1 SEHNR, CDR2 FQNEAQ (reference sequence). V dropped 5 bases and J dropped 6; count of bases not matched to a gene: 14. CDR3 protein: CASSHLGGTGLFNEQFF. The CDR3 DNA reads TGTGCCAGCAGCCACCTGGGAGGGACAGGGCTTTTCAATGAGCAGTTCTTC.

This rearrangement joins TRBV27 to TRBJ1-6; 8 bases are shared with TRBD1. V was pared by 3 bases and J by 6 bases, with 13 bases of the junction left unmatched. The V gene's germline CDR1 is MNHEY and CDR2 SMNVEV (reference sequence). The CDR3 consists of 18 residues. The CDR3, as DNA: TGTGCCAGCAGTTTCCCCCCCAAGGACAGGGTATTTAATTCACCCCTCCACTTT. Its protein product is CASSFPPKDRVFNSPLHF.

The V and J genes are TRBV5-1 and TRBJ2-3; 10 bases are a match to TRBD1. CDR1 is SGHRS and CDR2 is YFSETQ in the germline V gene. The V segment lost 4 bases and the J segment 6 bases; nucleotides outside the gene matches: 8. This CDR3 is 15 amino acids long. The CDR3 here is CASSAGQTGGDTQYF. CDR3 coding DNA: TGCGCCAGCAGCGCTGGCCAGACAGGGGGCGATACGCAGTATTTT.

The V and J genes are TRBV6-4 and TRBJ1-2, with 7 bases aligning to TRBD1. The CDR3 sequence is 16 residues long. The ends lost 6 bases at V and 4 bases at J; junction bases unmatched: 14. The germline V gene encodes CDR1 MRHNA and CDR2 SNTAGT. In nucleotides, the CDR3 is TGTGCCAGCAGAGGCCCAGGGCAGGGGGGAGTCTATGGCTACACCTTC. Encoded protein: CASRGPGQGGVYGYTF.

This clone was seen a single time. V usage is TRBV6-5 and J usage is TRBJ1-2; D is uncertain. Germline CDR1 MNHEY, CDR2 SVGAGI. This CDR3 region has 10 residues. Trimming removed 8 bases at V and 4 bases at J, with 5 bases between. CDR3 sequence (DNA): TGTGCCAGCTTCTTCTATGGCTACACCTTC. Its translation is CASFFYGYTF.

This clone was counted a single time. The chain combines TRBV10-3 with TRBJ1-6, with 7 bases matching TRBD1. The germline gives CDR1 ENHRY, CDR2 SYGVKD. The CDR3 contains 14 residues. V lost 2 bases and J lost 7; bases outside the gene matches: 2. The CDR3 coding sequence is TGTGCCATCAGTGAGAGACAGGGAAATTCACCCCTCCACTTT. Protein: CAISERQGNSPLHF.

The chain is built from TRBV7-9 and TRBJ2-3; TRBD1 matches 7 bases. Germline V gives CDR1 SEHNR, CDR2 FQNEAQ (reference sequence). This CDR3 has 15 residues. Trimming cost V 10 bases and J 6 bases; bases outside gene matches: 16. The CDR3 bases are TGTGCCACAGAGAGACAGGGCAACTTCGGGGATACGCAGTATTTT. Residues: CATERQGNFGDTQYF.

The chain combines TRBV7-9 with TRBJ2-1; 7 positions match TRBD1. With V trimmed by 5 bases and J by 7 bases, 11 bases remained unmatched. Germline values: CDR1 SEHNR, CDR2 FQNEAQ (reference sequence). The CDR3 consists of 15 residues. The CDR3 DNA reads as TGTGCCAGCAGCATTAGGGGGCCGGGCGATAATGAGCAGTTCTTC. Protein sequence: CASSIRGPGDNEQFF. Drawing the rest from reference TRBV7-9 and TRBJ2-1, the complete variable domain is DTGVSQNPRHKITKRGQNVTFRCDPISEHNRLYWYRQTLGQGPEFLTYFQNEAQLEKSRLLSDRFSAERPKGSFSTLEIQRTEQGDSAMYLCASSIRGPGDNEQFFGPGTRLTVL.

This sequence joins TRBV19 and TRBJ1-2; TRBD1 aligns across 7 bases. The germline gives CDR1 LNHDA, CDR2 SQIVND (reference sequence). CDR3 length: 14 amino acids. Trimming removed 5 bases from V and 8 bases from J; junction bases left unmatched: 11. For the CDR3, the DNA is TGTGCCAGTAGTTCATACAAGGGGGCGCGCGGCTACACCTTC. Translated, it gives CASSSYKGARGYTF.

This rearrangement joins TRBV5-1 to TRBJ2-1, with D perhaps TRBD2 (6 bases). From germline, CDR1 is SGHRS and CDR2 YFSETQ. V was clipped by 0 bases and J by 2 bases, with 9 bases between them. CDR3 length equals 15 residues. The CDR3 DNA follows: TGCGCCAGCAGCTTGGTAGCGGCAGCCTACAATGAGCAGTTCTTC. The encoded protein is CASSLVAAAYNEQFF.

V gene TRBV19 combines with J gene TRBJ2-7; 7 nucleotides agree with TRBD1. Germline V lookup: CDR1 LNHDA, CDR2 SQIVND (reference sequence). J was trimmed by 3 bases and V by 5 bases; bases with no gene match: 7. The CDR3 sequence is 14 residues long. The CDR3 DNA is TGTGCCAGTAGTGTTCGACAGGGTGGCTACGAGCAGTACTTC. It yields the protein CASSVRQGGYEQYF.

This chain uses TRBV7-2 with TRBJ2-1; D is perhaps TRBD2 (6 bases). The V and J ends lost 2 bases and 7 bases respectively, with 15 bases between them. CDR1 SGHTA and CDR2 FQGNSA come from the germline V gene. This CDR3 has 15 residues. This chain's CDR3 is CASSLLAGRENEQFF. The CDR3 nucleotides read TGTGCCAGCAGCTTATTGGCGGGAAGGGAAAATGAGCAGTTCTTC.

This chain connects TRBV28 to TRBJ1-1; a weak D match, TRBD1 (5 bases). Trimming cost V 6 bases and J 5 bases, with 10 bases left between them. Germline CDR1 MDHEN, CDR2 SYDVKM. This CDR3 is 12 amino acids long. Here the CDR3 reads CASSYGGTEAFF. In DNA form, the CDR3 reads TGTGCCAGCAGCTACGGGGGTACTGAAGCTTTCTTT.

The gene calls are TRBV30 and TRBJ1-1; D gene unclear. V was clipped by 3 bases and J by 8 bases, with 25 bases between them. Germline V CDR1 and CDR2: GTSNPN, SVGIG (reference sequence). The CDR3 runs to 16 residues. Written as DNA, the CDR3 is TGTGCCTGGAGGTCGTTCTGGCGAGAGAGCGGCAACGAAGCTTTCTTT. It specifies CAWRSFWRESGNEAFF.

The chain has TRBV18 and TRBJ2-5; 11 nucleotides line up with TRBD2. With 3 bases clipped from V and 7 bases from J, the junction kept 13 bases outside the gene matches. The germline CDR1 and CDR2 sequences are KGHSH and LQKENI. This CDR3 is built from 17 residues. DNA of the CDR3: TGTGCCAGCTCACCCCCAACTAGCGGGGGACCCGGGGGGACCCAGTACTTC. Its translation: CASSPPTSGGPGGTQYF.

The rearrangement joins TRBV18 to TRBJ1-6, with D maybe TRBD1 (5 bases). This CDR3 region has 13 residues. Germline CDR1 and CDR2: KGHSH and LQKENI. V was clipped by 6 bases and J by 5 bases, with 8 bases between them. The CDR3 reads CASSEGHNSPLHF. CDR3 nucleotide sequence: TGTGCCAGCTCCGAGGGGCATAATTCACCCCTCCACTTT. The full variable domain, rest sourced from reference TRBV18 and TRBJ1-6, is NAGVMQNPRHLVRRRGQEARLRCSPMKGHSHVYWYRQLPEEGLKFMVYLQKENIIDESGMPKERFSAEFPKEGPSILRIQQVVRGDSAAYFCASSEGHNSPLHFGNGTRLTVT.

The V and J genes are TRBV7-2 and TRBJ2-7; 7 bases match TRBD2. Unmatched junction bases numbered 14, after V lost 5 bases and J lost 7 bases. The CDR3 is made up of 15 amino acids. Germline loops: CDR1 SGHTA, CDR2 FQGNSA. CDR3 residues: CASSLRGGGPLEQYF. The CDR3 coding sequence is TGTGCCAGCAGCCTTCGTGGGGGGGGACCCTTAGAGCAGTACTTC. Full variable domain (remainder filled in from reference TRBV7-2 and TRBJ2-7): GAGVSQSPSNKVTEKGKDVELRCDPISGHTALYWYRQSLGQGLEFLIYFQGNSAPDKSGLPSDRFSAERTGGSVSTLTIQRTQQEDSAVYLCASSLRGGGPLEQYFGPGTRLTVT.

The rearrangement links TRBV5-1 to TRBJ2-1; 11 bases are a match to TRBD2. CDR1 and CDR2 (germline): SGHRS, YFSETQ. The V segment lost 0 bases and the J segment 7 bases; nucleotides outside the gene matches: 6. This CDR3 is 16 amino acids long. The CDR3 protein is CASSLDLAGGWNEQFF. CDR3 sequence (DNA): TGCGCCAGCAGCTTGGATCTAGCGGGGGGATGGAATGAGCAGTTCTTC.

DNA for the CDR3: TGTGCCAGCAGTTTTGATTTGGGACAGGCGCGGACTGAAGCTTTCTTT. This gives the protein CASSFDLGQARTEAFF. V is TRBV28 and J is TRBJ1-1; 8 bases map to TRBD1. J lost 5 bases, V lost 3 bases, and 11 bases had no gene match. Germline V gene sequence: CDR1 MDHEN, CDR2 SYDVKM. This CDR3 has 16 amino acids.

V gene TRBV11-1 combines with J gene TRBJ1-3; 9 bases match TRBD1. This CDR3 contains 16 residues. Germline CDR1 reads SGHAT; CDR2 reads FQDESV (reference sequence). V trimming: 4 bases; J trimming: 2 bases; junction bases outside the gene matches: 6. The CDR3 sequence: CASSSSGTGTGNTIYF. As DNA, the CDR3 is TGTGCCAGCAGCTCCTCCGGGACAGGGACTGGAAACACCATATATTTT.

In this sample, this clone turned up once. CDR3 sequence reads: CASSPRGVIGNQPQHF. The CDR3, as DNA: TGTGCCAGCTCACCTCGGGGGGTTATCGGCAATCAGCCCCAGCATTTT. The chain carries TRBV18 and TRBJ1-5, with D perhaps TRBD1 (5 bases). Germline assignment: CDR1 KGHSH and CDR2 LQKENI. The V gene lost 3 bases and the J gene lost 2 bases, with 14 bases spanning the gap. The CDR3 contains 16 residues.